These 3 T cell receptor beta chains were all obtained from the same sample, sequenced in a study of early T cells in non-severe SARS-CoV-2 infection. TCRdb re-called the 5' RACE reads with MiXCR, one entry per CDR3 protein. The table records 75,000 to 90,000 distinct CDR3 sequences, around 14% of them present only once. Sequences were obtained from whole blood. All receptors come from an adult who was a healthcare worker with PCR-confirmed SARS-CoV-2 infection or an uninfected control (not recorded which).

This clonotype appeared many times. V and J are TRBV2 and TRBJ2-1; 8 nucleotides align to TRBD2. The germline V gene has CDR1 SNHLY and CDR2 FYNNEI. The CDR3 contains 17 residues. The V and J ends lost 5 bases and 3 bases, in that order; junction bases with no gene match: 12. CDR3 residues: CASSYYIAGQVYNEQFF. The CDR3 DNA is TGTGCCAGCAGTTACTATATAGCGGGACAAGTCTACAATGAGCAGTTCTTC.

This clonotype was detected many times. This chain joins TRBV12-3 or TRBV12-4 and TRBJ2-2, with TRBD1 as a possible D gene (5 bases). CDR3 length equals 15 residues. V was trimmed by 1 base and J by 1 base, leaving 7 bases between them. Written as DNA, the CDR3 is TGTGCCAGCAGTTTAGGGCAGGGGAACACCGGGGAGCTGTTTTTT. Encoded protein: CASSLGQGNTGELFF.

This chain links TRBV11-2 with TRBJ2-2; no definite D call. The germline V gene has CDR1 SGHAT and CDR2 FQNNGV. The CDR3 covers 14 residues. V lost 5 bases to trimming and J lost 3 bases, with 10 bases between them. CDR3 residues: CASSLIMDTGELFF. The CDR3 DNA is TGTGCCAGCAGCCTCATAATGGACACCGGGGAGCTGTTTTTT.